These T cell receptor beta chains were read from a single sample in a study of PD-L1 blockade in urothelial cancer. Clones were read by immunoSEQ multiplex PCR, and TCRdb kept only the in-frame ones, dropping some. The sample includes some 46,000 clones, more than 70% of them seen just once. The sequenced sample was PBMCs, obtained around atezolizumab (anti-PD-L1) treatment. These receptors originate from a man in his 60s with urothelial cancer. Each CDR3 is given with its conserved first and last residue. A D gene is named only where the DNA matches it firmly. A row's size may be missing; if present it is once, few, many or a size class.

v_gene,abundance,j_gene,d_gene,CDR3nt,CDR3aa
TRBV4-2,-,TRBJ2-5,-,TGTGCCAGCAGCCAGCTCACAGGAGAAGGGACCCAGTACTTC,CASSQLTGEGTQYF
TRBV5-3,-,TRBJ1-5,-,TGTGCCAGAAGCTTACGACAACTCAATCAGCCCCAGCATTTT,CARSLRQLNQPQHF
TRBV7-2,few,TRBJ2-5,-,TGTGCCAGCAGCTGGCAGGGTGGAGGGAGGGAGACCCAGTACTTC,CASSWQGGGRETQYF
TRBV19,few,TRBJ2-3,-,TGTGCCAGTAGTGTCAGCCCGACAGTTCGAGATACGCAGTATTTT,CASSVSPTVRDTQYF
TRBV5-6,-,TRBJ2-3,TRBD1,TGTGCCAGCAGCTTGGGACAGGGGGCCTCAGATACGCAGTATTTT,CASSLGQGASDTQYF
TRBV19,-,TRBJ2-3,-,TGTGCCAGTAGTCAGACTCCCGCCGGCACAGATACGCAGTATTTT,CASSQTPAGTDTQYF
TRBV4-1,-,TRBJ1-6,TRBD1,TGCGCCAGCAGCCACCGGCATGGGACAGGGAGGGATTCACCCCTCCACTTT,CASSHRHGTGRDSPLHF
TRBV6-4,-,TRBJ2-1,-,TGTGCCAGCAGTGAACAGGGCGAGGGAGATGAGCAGTTCTTC,CASSEQGEGDEQFF
TRBV4-1,-,TRBJ1-1,TRBD1,TGCGCCAGCAGCCAAGATCCGAGCAGGGGGGTTGGGACTGAAGCTTTCTTT,CASSQDPSRGVGTEAFF
TRBV19,-,TRBJ2-2,TRBD2,TGTGCCAGTACCTTCTTAATAGGGACTAGCGGTAAAACCGGGGAGCTGTTTTTT,CASTFLIGTSGKTGELFF
TRBV7-2,-,TRBJ1-1,TRBD1,TGTGCCAGCAGCTCAGGAGGCGCAGGGGGCACTGAAGCTTTCTTT,CASSSGGAGGTEAFF
TRBV21-1,-,TRBJ1-4,-,TGTGCCAGCAGCAGTGCTCCAGGGGGCGCGGATGAAAAACTGTTTTTT,CASSSAPGGADEKLFF
TRBV29-1,-,TRBJ2-5,TRBD2,TGCAGCGTCGCCTTTGGGATAGCGGGAAGCGAGACCCAGTACTTC,CSVAFGIAGSETQYF
TRBV27,-,TRBJ2-7,TRBD2,TGTGCCAGCAGCTCTCGGGGGACTAGCGGGAGGCACATCTACGAGCAGTACTTC,CASSSRGTSGRHIYEQYF
TRBV29-1,-,TRBJ2-7,TRBD1,TGCAGCATCACCCCTGGGACAGGGTTCAACGAGCAGTACTTC,CSITPGTGFNEQYF
TRBV11-2,once,TRBJ2-7,TRBD2,TGTGCCAGCAGCTCTGGACTAGCGGTGTACGAGCAGTACTTC,CASSSGLAVYEQYF
TRBV5-4,-,TRBJ2-2,-,TGTGCCAGCAGCTTGGAAACAGGGAGCAAGCTGTTTTTT,CASSLETGSKLFF
TRBV11-2,-,TRBJ2-7,TRBD1,TGTGCCAGCAGCTTTCGGCTCGGTTCCCAGGGGGCCAGCTACGAGCAGTACTTC,CASSFRLGSQGASYEQYF
TRBV19,once,TRBJ1-2,TRBD1,TGTGCCACCTGGGACAGGACCGGGGAAGGCTACACCTTC,CATWDRTGEGYTF
TRBV19,-,TRBJ2-1,TRBD1,TGTGCCAGTAGGGGGACAGGGGGAGAGCAGTTCTTC,CASRGTGGEQFF
TRBV5-1,-,TRBJ2-1,TRBD2,TGCGCCAGCAATCCTGGACTAGCGGGGGGCCGCAATGAGCAGTTCTTC,CASNPGLAGGRNEQFF
TRBV6-5,few,TRBJ2-7,TRBD1,TGTGCCAGCATTGGACAGGGCGGACCCTACGAGCAGTACTTC,CASIGQGGPYEQYF
TRBV4-1,-,TRBJ2-5,-,TGCGCCAGCAGCCCTATTCTAGGGGCCAGGGAGACCCAGTACTTC,CASSPILGARETQYF
TRBV5-1,-,TRBJ2-3,-,TGCGCCAGCAGCTTGGAGGCCCTAGTGGGTGGAGATACGCAGTATTTT,CASSLEALVGGDTQYF
TRBV13,-,TRBJ1-6,-,TGTGCCAGCAGCCCTAGGGGTGGGTCAGACAATTCACCCCTCCACTTT,CASSPRGGSDNSPLHF
TRBV30,-,TRBJ1-4,TRBD1,TGTGCCTGGAGTGCAGGGGGGAATGAAAAACTGTTTTTT,CAWSAGGNEKLFF